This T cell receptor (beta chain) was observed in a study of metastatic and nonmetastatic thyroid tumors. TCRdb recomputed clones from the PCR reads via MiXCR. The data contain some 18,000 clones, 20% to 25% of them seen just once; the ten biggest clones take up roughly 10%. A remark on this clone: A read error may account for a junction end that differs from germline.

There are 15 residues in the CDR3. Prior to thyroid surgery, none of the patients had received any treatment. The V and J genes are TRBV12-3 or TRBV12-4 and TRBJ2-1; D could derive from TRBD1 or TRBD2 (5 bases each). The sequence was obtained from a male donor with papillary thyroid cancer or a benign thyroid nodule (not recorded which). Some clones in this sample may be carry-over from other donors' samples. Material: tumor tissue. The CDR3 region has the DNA TGTGCCAGGAGTTCCGGGACCAGCGGTTCAGATGAGCAGTTCTTC. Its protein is CARSSGTSGSDEQFF.